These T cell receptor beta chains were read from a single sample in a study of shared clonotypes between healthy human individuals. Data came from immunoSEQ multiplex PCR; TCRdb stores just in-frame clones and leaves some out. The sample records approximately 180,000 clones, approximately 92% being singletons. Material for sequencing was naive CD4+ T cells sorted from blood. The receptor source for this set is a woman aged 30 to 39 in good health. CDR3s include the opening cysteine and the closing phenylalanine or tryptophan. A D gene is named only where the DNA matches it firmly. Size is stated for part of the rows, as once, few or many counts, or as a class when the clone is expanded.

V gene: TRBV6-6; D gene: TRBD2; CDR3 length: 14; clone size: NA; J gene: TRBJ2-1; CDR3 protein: CASNEREGPREQFF; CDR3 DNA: TGTGCCAGCAATGAGCGGGAGGGCCCTCGGGAGCAGTTCTTC
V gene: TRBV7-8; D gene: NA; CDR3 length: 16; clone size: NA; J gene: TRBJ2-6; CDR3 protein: CASSLGVRSGANVLTF; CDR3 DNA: TGTGCCAGCAGCTTAGGGGTGCGCTCTGGGGCCAACGTCCTGACTTTC
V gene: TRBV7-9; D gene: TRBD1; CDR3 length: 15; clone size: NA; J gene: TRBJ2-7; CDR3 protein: CASSAGTGPTDEQYF; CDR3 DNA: TGTGCCAGCAGCGCAGGGACAGGCCCGACGGACGAGCAGTACTTC
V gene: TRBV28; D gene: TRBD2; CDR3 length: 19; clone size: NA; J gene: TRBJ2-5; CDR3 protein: CASSQPGLAGVSLQETQYF; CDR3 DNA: TGTGCCAGCAGTCAACCGGGACTAGCGGGAGTATCCCTCCAAGAGACCCAGTACTTC
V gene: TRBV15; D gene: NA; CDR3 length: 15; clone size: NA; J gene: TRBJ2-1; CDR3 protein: CATSFRGPSKDEQFF; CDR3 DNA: TGTGCCACCAGCTTTCGGGGACCCTCGAAGGATGAGCAGTTCTTC
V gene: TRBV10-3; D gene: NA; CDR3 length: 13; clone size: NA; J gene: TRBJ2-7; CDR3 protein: CAISEGVQVEQYF; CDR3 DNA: TGTGCCATCAGTGAGGGGGTACAAGTCGAGCAGTACTTC
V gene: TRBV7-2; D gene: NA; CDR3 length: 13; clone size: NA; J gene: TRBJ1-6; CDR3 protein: CASSYTVGSPLHF; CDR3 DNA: TGTGCCAGCAGCTACACAGTCGGGTCACCCCTCCACTTT
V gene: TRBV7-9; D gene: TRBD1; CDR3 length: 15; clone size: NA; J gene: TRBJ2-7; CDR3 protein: CASSLAGTGSYEQYF; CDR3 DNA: TGTGCCAGCAGCTTGGCCGGGACAGGGTCCTACGAGCAGTACTTC
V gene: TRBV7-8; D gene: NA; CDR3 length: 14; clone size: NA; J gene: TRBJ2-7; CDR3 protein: CASSVRQVSREQYF; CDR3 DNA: TGTGCCAGCAGCGTGCGACAGGTTTCACGCGAGCAGTACTTC
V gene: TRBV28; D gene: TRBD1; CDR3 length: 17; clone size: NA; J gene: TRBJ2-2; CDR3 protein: CASSLLRYRGGTGELFF; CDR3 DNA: TGTGCCAGCAGTTTACTACGGTACAGGGGTGGCACCGGGGAGCTGTTTTTT
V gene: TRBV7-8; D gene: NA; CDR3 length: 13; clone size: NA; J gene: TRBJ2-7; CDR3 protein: CASSRGVVGEQYF; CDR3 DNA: TGTGCCAGCAGTCGAGGGGTAGTGGGCGAGCAGTACTTC
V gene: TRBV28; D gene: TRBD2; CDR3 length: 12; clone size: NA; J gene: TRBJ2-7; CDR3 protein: CASCSGRYEQYF; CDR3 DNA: TGTGCCAGCTGTAGCGGGAGGTACGAGCAGTACTTC
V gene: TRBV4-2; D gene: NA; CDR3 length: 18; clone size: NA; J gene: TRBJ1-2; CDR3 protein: CASSQDSLKLVRNYGYTF; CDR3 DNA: TGTGCCAGCAGCCAAGATTCGTTGAAGTTGGTGAGAAACTATGGCTACACCTTC
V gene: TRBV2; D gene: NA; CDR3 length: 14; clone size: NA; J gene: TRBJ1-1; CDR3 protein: CASSELGASTEAFF; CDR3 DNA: TGTGCCAGCAGTGAACTGGGCGCGAGCACTGAAGCTTTCTTT
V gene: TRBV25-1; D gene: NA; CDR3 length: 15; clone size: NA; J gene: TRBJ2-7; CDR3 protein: CASSEALRGSREQYF; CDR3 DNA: TGTGCCAGCAGTGAGGCATTGAGGGGTTCCCGCGAGCAGTACTTC
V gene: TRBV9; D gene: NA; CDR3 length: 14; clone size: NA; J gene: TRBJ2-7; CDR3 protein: CASSVGPASYEQYF; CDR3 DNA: TGTGCCAGCAGCGTAGGGCCAGCTTCCTACGAGCAGTACTTC
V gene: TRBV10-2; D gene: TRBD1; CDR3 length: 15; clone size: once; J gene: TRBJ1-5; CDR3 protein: CASTSGGQGHQPQHF; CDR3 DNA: TGCGCCAGCACATCCGGGGGACAGGGTCATCAGCCCCAGCATTTT
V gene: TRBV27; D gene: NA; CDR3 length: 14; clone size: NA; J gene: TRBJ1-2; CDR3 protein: CASSLVRDTNGYTF; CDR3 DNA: TGTGCCAGCAGTTTGGTCCGGGACACGAATGGCTACACCTTC
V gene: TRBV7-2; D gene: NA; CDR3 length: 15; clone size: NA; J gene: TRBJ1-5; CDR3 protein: CASSFEGEVGQPQHF; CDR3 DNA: TGTGCCAGCAGCTTTGAGGGGGAGGTTGGGCAGCCCCAGCATTTT
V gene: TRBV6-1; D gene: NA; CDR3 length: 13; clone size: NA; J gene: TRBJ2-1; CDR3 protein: CASSLDSYNEQFF; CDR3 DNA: TGTGCCAGCAGCTTAGACAGCTACAATGAGCAGTTCTTC
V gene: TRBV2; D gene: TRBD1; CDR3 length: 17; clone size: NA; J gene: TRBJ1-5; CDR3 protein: CASRGPGQPRSNQPQHF; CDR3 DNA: TGTGCCAGCAGGGGACCGGGACAGCCTCGTAGCAATCAGCCCCAGCATTTT
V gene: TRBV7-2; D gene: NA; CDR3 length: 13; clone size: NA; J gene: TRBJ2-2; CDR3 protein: CASSLRETGELFF; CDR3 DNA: TGTGCCAGCAGCTTACGAGAGACCGGGGAGCTGTTTTTT
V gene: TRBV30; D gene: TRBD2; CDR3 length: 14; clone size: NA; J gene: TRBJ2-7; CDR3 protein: CAFRLAGSPYEQYF; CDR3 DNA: TGTGCCTTCCGACTAGCGGGGTCTCCCTACGAGCAGTACTTC
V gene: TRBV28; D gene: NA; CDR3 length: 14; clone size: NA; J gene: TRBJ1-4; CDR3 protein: CASSPGDGLEKLFF; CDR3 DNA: TGTGCCAGCAGTCCAGGGGATGGACTCGAAAAACTGTTTTTT
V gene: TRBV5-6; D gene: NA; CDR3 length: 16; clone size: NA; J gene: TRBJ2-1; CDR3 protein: CASSLAQGGYYNEQFF; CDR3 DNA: TGTGCCAGCAGCTTGGCCCAGGGGGGGTACTACAATGAGCAGTTCTTC
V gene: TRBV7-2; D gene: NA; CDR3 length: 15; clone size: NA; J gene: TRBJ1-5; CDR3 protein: CASSPWGGEVQPQHF; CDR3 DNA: TGTGCCAGCAGCCCGTGGGGGGGAGAGGTTCAGCCCCAGCATTTT
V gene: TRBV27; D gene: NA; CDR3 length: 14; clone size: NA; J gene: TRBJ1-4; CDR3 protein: CASSLKWGPEKLFF; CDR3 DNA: TGTGCCAGCAGTTTAAAGTGGGGCCCTGAAAAACTGTTTTTT
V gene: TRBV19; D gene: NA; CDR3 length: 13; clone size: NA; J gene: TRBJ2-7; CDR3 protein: CASSIQTNYEQYF; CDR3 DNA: TGTGCCAGTAGTATACAGACCAACTACGAGCAGTACTTC
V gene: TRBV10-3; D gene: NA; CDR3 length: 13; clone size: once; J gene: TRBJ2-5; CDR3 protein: CAISESGRETQYF; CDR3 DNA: TGTGCCATCAGTGAGTCCGGCCGGGAGACCCAGTACTTC
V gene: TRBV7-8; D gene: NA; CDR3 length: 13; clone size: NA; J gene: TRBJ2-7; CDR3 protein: CASSLARGYEQYF; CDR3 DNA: TGTGCCAGCAGCTTAGCGCGAGGGTACGAGCAGTACTTC
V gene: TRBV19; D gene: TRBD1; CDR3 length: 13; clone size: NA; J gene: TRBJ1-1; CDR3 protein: CASSFRGRTEAFF; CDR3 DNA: TGTGCCAGTAGTTTCAGGGGGCGGACTGAAGCTTTCTTT
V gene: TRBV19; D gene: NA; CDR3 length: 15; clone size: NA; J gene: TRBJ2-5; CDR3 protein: CASSIELSPLETQYF; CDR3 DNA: TGTGCCAGTAGTATTGAACTATCCCCCCTGGAGACCCAGTACTTC
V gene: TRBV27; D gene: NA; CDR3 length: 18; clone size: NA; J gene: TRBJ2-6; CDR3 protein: CASSLQPSLGSGANVLTF; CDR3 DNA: TGTGCCAGCAGTTTACAGCCCTCGCTAGGGTCTGGGGCCAACGTCCTGACTTTC
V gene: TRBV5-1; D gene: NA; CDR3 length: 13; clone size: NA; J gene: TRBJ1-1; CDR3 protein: CASSPGSDTEAFF; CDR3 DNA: TGCGCCAGCAGTCCGGGGTCGGACACTGAAGCTTTCTTT